Shown below are 11 T cell receptor beta chains from a single sample sequenced in a study of regulatory T cells in long-lasting Graves disease. Described time point: newly diagnosed GD, antithyroid drugs for less than 3 months. Isolated PBMC RNA provided the starting material for the TCR library. Both iRepertoire HTBI primers and Arm-PCR of CDR3 regions were used to build the TCR beta libraries. Using its own MiXCR run on the multiplex PCR reads, TCRdb lists one record per CDR3 protein. Found here are 400,000 to 450,000 distinct CDR3 sequences, 15% to 20% of them singletons; the top ten hold about 10%. The same data also went into a second study, on T cells in Graves' hyperthyroidism and ophthalmopathy.

The sequences come from peripheral blood mononuclear cells (PBMCs), collected at new diagnosis, from a patient treated with antithyroid drugs. These receptors originate from a woman aged 25 to 39 with Graves disease.

This clonotype was counted a few times. V gene TRBV28 combines with J gene TRBJ1-5, with a possible D match to TRBD1 (6 bases). The CDR3 is made up of 17 amino acids. CDR1 MDHEN and CDR2 SYDVKM come from the germline V gene. Between the trimmed V and J ends, which lost 6 bases and 7 bases, there was a span of 25 bases. The CDR3 bases are TGTGCCAGCAGGTCCGACAGGTGGAAATATGGTCGACAGCCCCAGCATTTT. The encoded protein is CASRSDRWKYGRQPQHF.

This clonotype has a count of ten or more. The genes are TRBV5-1 and TRBJ2-7, with a weak D call TRBD1 (6 bases). This CDR3 comprises 12 residues. Trimming stripped 4 bases from V and 4 bases from J, with 9 bases between. Germline CDR1 reads SGHRS; CDR2 reads YFSETQ. The CDR3 loop reads CASSHQGYEQYF. CDR3 nucleotide sequence: TGCGCCAGCAGCCACCAGGGGTACGAGCAGTACTTC.

This clonotype was seen at least ten times. The rearrangement joins TRBV11-2 to TRBJ2-3, with D unresolved. The CDR3 sequence is 14 residues long. The germline V and J ends were trimmed by 0 bases and 4 bases, with 8 bases remaining between them. CDR1 is SGHAT and CDR2 is FQNNGV in the germline V gene. The chain's CDR3 is CASSLESPPDTQYF. CDR3 in DNA: TGTGCCAGCAGCTTAGAATCACCGCCAGATACGCAGTATTTT. The full variable domain, rest sourced from reference TRBV11-2 and TRBJ2-3, is EAGVAQSPRYKIIEKRQSVAFWCNPISGHATLYWYQQILGQGPKLLIQFQNNGVVDDSQLPKDRFSAERLKGVDSTLKIQPAKLEDSAVYLCASSLESPPDTQYFGPGTRLTVL.

A few counts support this clonotype. The chain employs TRBV7-2 and TRBJ2-1; maybe TRBD2 (5 bases). This CDR3 region has 14 residues. CDR1 SGHTA and CDR2 FQGNSA come from the germline V gene. V was shortened by 2 bases and J by 8 bases, with 13 bases between the two germline ends. The CDR3 here is CASSLNALADEQFF. The DNA for the CDR3 is TGTGCCAGCAGCTTAAATGCGCTAGCCGATGAGCAGTTCTTC.

The genes are TRBV5-4 and TRBJ2-1; 12 bases fit TRBD2. V was clipped by 2 bases and J by 6 bases; unmatched bases: 3. Germline V gene lookup returns CDR1 SGHNT and CDR2 YYREEE (reference sequence). The CDR3 contains 15 residues. The CDR3 loop is CASSFMTSGSNEQFF. Here the CDR3 DNA reads TGTGCCAGCAGCTTTATGACTAGCGGGAGCAATGAGCAGTTCTTC.

In its sample, this clonotype was seen a few times. The rearrangement links TRBV4-2 to TRBJ2-1, with 8 nucleotides matching TRBD2. The germline V gene has CDR1 LGHNA and CDR2 YNFKEQ. The trim removed 0 bases at V and 5 bases at J, leaving 6 bases unmatched. This CDR3 spans 16 amino acids. The chain's CDR3 is CASSQDFAGGHNEQFF. The DNA of the CDR3 is TGTGCCAGCAGCCAAGATTTCGCGGGAGGCCACAATGAGCAGTTCTTC.

This clonotype was detected only a few times. V gene TRBV14 combines with J gene TRBJ2-5; D is perhaps TRBD2 (5 bases). Trimming shortened V by 4 bases and J by 3 bases, and 9 bases separated the two germline ends. The CDR3 is made up of 13 amino acids. Germline lookup yields CDR1 SGHDN and CDR2 FVKESK. The CDR3 bases are TGTGCCAGCAGCCGGGTGGGAGAAGAGACCCAGTACTTC. This codes for CASSRVGEETQYF.

This clonotype was counted many times. This chain joins TRBV7-8 and TRBJ2-3, with D tentatively TRBD2 (5 bases). The length of the CDR3 is 15 residues. The V end was cut by 0 bases, the J end by 2 bases, with 9 bases between. CDR1 SGHVS and CDR2 FQNEAQ come from the germline V gene. DNA of the CDR3: TGTGCCAGCAGCTTAGCGGGAGATGCCACAGATACGCAGTATTTT. Residues: CASSLAGDATDTQYF.

The chain joins TRBV10-3 to TRBJ2-1; 7 bases map to TRBD1. CDR1 and CDR2 from the germline V gene are ENHRY and SYGVKD. The ends lost 4 bases at V and 0 bases at J; junction bases unmatched: 6. This CDR3 is 16 amino acids long. The CDR3 DNA is TGTGCCATCAGTGCAAACAGGGGAAGCTCCTACAATGAGCAGTTCTTC. Residues: CAISANRGSSYNEQFF.

This clonotype showed up many times. The V and J genes are TRBV27 and TRBJ2-3; no reliable D call. Trimming removed 3 bases from V and 2 bases from J, with 6 bases in between. The CDR3 runs to 13 residues. Germline V CDR1 and CDR2: MNHEY, SMNVEV (reference sequence). CDR3 loop: CASSFVDTDTQYF. Here the CDR3 DNA reads TGTGCCAGCAGTTTCGTGGACACAGATACGCAGTATTTT.

Ten or more counts support this clonotype. This sequence joins TRBV29-1 and TRBJ1-2; D unresolved. CDR1 and CDR2 from the germline V gene are SQVTM and ANQGSEA. V lost 6 bases to trimming and J lost 6 bases, with 11 bases between them. This CDR3 has 11 amino acids. The CDR3 nucleotides are TGCAGCGTCCGAGGCGTGGATGGCTACACCTTC. Its protein is CSVRGVDGYTF.